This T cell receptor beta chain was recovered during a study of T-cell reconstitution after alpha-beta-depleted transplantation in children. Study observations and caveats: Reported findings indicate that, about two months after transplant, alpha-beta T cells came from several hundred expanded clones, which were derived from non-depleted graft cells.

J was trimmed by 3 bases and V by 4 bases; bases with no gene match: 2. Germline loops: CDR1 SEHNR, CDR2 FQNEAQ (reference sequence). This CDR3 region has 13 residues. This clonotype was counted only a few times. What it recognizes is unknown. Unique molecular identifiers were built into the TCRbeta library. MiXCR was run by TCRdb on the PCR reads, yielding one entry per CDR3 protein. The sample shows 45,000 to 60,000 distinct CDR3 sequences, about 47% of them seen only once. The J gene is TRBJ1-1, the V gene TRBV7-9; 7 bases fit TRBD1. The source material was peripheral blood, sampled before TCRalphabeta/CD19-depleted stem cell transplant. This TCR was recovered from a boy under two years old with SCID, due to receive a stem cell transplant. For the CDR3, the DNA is TGTGCCAGCAGCTCCAGGGGGGACACTGAAGCTTTCTTT. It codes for CASSSRGDTEAFF.